This TCR beta chain was recorded in a study of blood T cell repertoires in COVID-19 (dated by TCRdb to 2018 to 2020). Regarding the complete study: Collaborator samples came from the United States, Italy and Spain and covered acute and convalescent phases of COVID-19. Samples were obtained from the ongoing ImmuneRACE study (first 160 participants) and from 1,254 subjects provided by 6 global collaborators. Sample metadata almost always included a de-identified subject ID, COVID-19 status, age in years and sex. The repertoires were made available in a free public database intended to serve as a resource for research on the immune response to SARS-CoV-2. The material from the prospective study consisted of cDNA or gDNA derived from T cells, B-cell-depleted T cells, or PBMCs. Deeply sampled blood TCRbeta repertoires from subjects exposed to, actively infected with, or recovered from COVID-19 were included in the dataset. Where available, HLA class I and class II types were obtained from metadata supplied by the sample provider rather than from assay-based typing. The research as a whole found: Clinical and demographic metadata were provided uncurated, with the amount varying by source and participant.

TCRbeta CDR3 regions were amplified from genomic DNA by means of the immunoSEQ Assay, a bias-controlled multiplex PCR. Per the authors' processing: The number of nucleated cells in each sample was estimated by amplification of reference gene primers within the assay. To quantify the absolute abundance of each unique TCRbeta CDR3 rearrangement, sequence reads were collapsed and filtered. Productive Simpson clonality was computed per sample as the square root of Simpson's diversity index over productive rearrangements. In TCRdb, the immuneACCESS table is reduced to in-frame sequences with V and J assigned. These tables do not hold every clone; where another copy was compared, an unresolved V gene accounts for under half, and the others remain unexplained. The V and J calls and clone size were taken over from that table, and D and trimming were inferred from the DNA. The sample data list about 150,000 clones, and around four fifths of these were observed just once. The biggest ten clones account for roughly 3.7% of the sample.

Concerning this clone: Its antigen is still unknown. The record has no base qualities; no much larger clone is one base away.

Inclusive of the bounding cysteine and phenylalanine, the CDR3 is 17 residues long. CDR3 DNA is the only sequence kept; it has 51 bases, read in frame from the first base. From V the trimming removes 4 bases and from J it removes 5 bases, while the gene matches leave 12 bases of the junction unaccounted for. CDR1 and CDR2 (SGDLS, YYNGEE) derive from the germline V gene. Collaborating institutions collected whole blood in K2EDTA tubes following their own protocols. For TCRbeta analysis, collaborator samples were shipped as frozen whole blood, as isolated PBMCs, or as DNA extracted from either sample type.

The sequenced sample consisted of peripheral blood. The receptor chain draws on TRBV9 and TRBJ1-6; 7 of the junction bases match TRBD1. The source of this sequence is a woman older than 75 with acute or convalescent COVID-19. The CDR3 region has the sequence CASSLKVLDRDNSPLHF. The base sequence is TGTGCCAGCAGCCTAAAGGTTCTCGACAGGGATAATTCACCCCTCCACTTT.